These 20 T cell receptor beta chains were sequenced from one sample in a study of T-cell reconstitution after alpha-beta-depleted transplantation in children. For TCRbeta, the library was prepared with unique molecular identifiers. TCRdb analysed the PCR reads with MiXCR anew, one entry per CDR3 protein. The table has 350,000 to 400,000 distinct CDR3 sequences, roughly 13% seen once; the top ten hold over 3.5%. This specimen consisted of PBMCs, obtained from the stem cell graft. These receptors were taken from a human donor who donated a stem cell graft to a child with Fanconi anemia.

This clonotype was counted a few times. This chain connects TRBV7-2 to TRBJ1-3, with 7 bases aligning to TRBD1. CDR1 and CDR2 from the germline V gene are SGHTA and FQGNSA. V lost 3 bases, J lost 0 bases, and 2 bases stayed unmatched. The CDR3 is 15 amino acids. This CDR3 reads CASSLDRLSGNTIYF. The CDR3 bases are TGTGCCAGCAGCTTGGACAGGCTCTCTGGAAACACCATATATTTT. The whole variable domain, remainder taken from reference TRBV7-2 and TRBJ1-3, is GAGVSQSPSNKVTEKGKDVELRCDPISGHTALYWYRQSLGQGLEFLIYFQGNSAPDKSGLPSDRFSAERTGGSVSTLTIQRTQQEDSAVYLCASSLDRLSGNTIYFGEGSWLTVV.

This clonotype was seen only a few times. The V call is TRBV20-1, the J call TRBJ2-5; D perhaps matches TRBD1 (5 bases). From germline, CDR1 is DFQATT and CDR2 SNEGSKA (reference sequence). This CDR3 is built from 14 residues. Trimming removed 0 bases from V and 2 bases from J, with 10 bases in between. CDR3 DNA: TGCAGTGCTAGAGAAGGACACCGACAAGAGACCCAGTACTTC. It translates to CSAREGHRQETQYF.

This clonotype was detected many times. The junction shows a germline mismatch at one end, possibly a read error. The CDR3 is CATSGDRGRDTQYF. In nucleotides, the CDR3 is TGTGCCACCAGCGGAGACAGGGGGCGGGATACGCAGTATTTT. The rearrangement joins TRBV15 to TRBJ2-3; 10 nucleotides match TRBD1. There are 14 residues in the CDR3. Per germline, CDR1 LNHNV and CDR2 YYDKDF (reference sequence).

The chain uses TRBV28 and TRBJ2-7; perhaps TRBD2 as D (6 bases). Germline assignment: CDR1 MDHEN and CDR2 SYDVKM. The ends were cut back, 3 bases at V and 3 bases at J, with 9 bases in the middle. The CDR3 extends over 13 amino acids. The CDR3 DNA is TGTGCCAGCAGTTTGGAGGGGTTCTACGAGCAGTACGTC. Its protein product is CASSLEGFYEQYV.

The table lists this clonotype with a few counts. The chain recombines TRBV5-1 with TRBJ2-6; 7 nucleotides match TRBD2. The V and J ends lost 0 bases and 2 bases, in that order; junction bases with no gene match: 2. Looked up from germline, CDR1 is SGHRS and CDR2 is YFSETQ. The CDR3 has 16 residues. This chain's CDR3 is CASSLAGGTGANVLTF. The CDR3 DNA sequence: TGCGCCAGCAGCTTGGCCGGGGGGACTGGGGCCAACGTCCTGACTTTC.

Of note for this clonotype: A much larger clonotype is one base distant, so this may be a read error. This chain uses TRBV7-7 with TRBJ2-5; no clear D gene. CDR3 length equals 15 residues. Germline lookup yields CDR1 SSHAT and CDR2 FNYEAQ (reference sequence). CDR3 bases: TGTGATAGCAGCCCCACGGGCAGTTTTGGTGAGACCCAGTACTTC. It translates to CDSSPTGSFGETQYF.

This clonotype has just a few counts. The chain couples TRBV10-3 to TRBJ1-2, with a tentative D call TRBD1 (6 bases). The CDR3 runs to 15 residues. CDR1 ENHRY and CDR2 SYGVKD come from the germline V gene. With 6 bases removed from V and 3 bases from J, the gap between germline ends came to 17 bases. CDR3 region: CAIRSTRGEHYGYTF. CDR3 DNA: TGTGCCATCAGGTCCACCAGGGGAGAACACTATGGCTACACCTTC.

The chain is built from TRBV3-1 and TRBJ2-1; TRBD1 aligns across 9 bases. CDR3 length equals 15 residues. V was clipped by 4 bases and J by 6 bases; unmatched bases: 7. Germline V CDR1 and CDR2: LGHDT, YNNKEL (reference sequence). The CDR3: CASSPGGTGINEQFF. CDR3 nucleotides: TGTGCCAGCAGCCCAGGGGGGACAGGGATCAATGAGCAGTTCTTC.

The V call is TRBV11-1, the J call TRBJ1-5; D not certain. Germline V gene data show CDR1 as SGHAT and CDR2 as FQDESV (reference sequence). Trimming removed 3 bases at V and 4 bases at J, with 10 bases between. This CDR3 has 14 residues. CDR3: CASSFGKVNQPQHF. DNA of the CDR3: TGTGCCAGCAGCTTTGGTAAAGTAAATCAGCCCCAGCATTTT.

This CDR3 reads CAISPGQEGTEAFF. Here the CDR3 DNA reads TGTGCCATCAGCCCTGGACAGGAGGGGACTGAAGCTTTCTTT. The chain employs TRBV10-3 and TRBJ1-1, with 7 bases aligning to TRBD1. The J segment lost 5 bases and the V segment lost 6 bases, leaving 9 bases of the junction unmatched. The CDR3 sequence is 14 residues long. Germline CDR1 reads ENHRY; CDR2 reads SYGVKD.

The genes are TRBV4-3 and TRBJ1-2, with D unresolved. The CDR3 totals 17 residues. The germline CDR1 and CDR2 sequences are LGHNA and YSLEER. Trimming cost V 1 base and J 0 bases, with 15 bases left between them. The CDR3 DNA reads TGCGCCAGCAGCCAAGTTCCATTTACAGCCGCTAACTATGGCTACACCTTC. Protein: CASSQVPFTAANYGYTF.

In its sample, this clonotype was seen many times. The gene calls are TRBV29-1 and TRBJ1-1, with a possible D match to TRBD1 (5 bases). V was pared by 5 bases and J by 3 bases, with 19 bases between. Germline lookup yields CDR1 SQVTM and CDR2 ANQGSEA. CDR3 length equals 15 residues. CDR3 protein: CSVSNRQGLDTEAFF. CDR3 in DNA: TGCAGCGTTTCAAATCGGCAGGGTTTGGACACTGAAGCTTTCTTT.

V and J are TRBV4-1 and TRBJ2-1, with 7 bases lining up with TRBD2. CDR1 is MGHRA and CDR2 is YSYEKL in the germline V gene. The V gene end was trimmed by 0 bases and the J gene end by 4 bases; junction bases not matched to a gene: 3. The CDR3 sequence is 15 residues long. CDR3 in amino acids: CASSQDPAGYNEQFF. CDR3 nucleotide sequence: TGCGCCAGCAGCCAAGATCCAGCGGGATACAATGAGCAGTTCTTC.

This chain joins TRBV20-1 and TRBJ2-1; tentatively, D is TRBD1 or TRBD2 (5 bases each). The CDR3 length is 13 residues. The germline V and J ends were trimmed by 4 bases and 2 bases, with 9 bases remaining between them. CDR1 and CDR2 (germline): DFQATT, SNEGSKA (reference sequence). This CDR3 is CSANQGAYNEQFF. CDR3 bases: TGCAGTGCTAATCAGGGAGCCTACAATGAGCAGTTCTTC.

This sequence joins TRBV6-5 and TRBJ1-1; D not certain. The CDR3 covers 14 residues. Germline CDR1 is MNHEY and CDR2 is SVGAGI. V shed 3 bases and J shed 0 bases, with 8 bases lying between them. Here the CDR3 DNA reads TGTGCCAGCAGTTATCTTGACATGAACACTGAAGCTTTCTTT. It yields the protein CASSYLDMNTEAFF.

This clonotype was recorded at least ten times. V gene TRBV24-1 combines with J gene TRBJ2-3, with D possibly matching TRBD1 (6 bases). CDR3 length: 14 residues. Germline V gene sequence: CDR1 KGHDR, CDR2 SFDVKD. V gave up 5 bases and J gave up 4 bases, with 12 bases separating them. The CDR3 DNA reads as TGTGCCACCAGTGGGGGGCAGGTACCAGATACGCAGTATTTT. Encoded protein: CATSGGQVPDTQYF.

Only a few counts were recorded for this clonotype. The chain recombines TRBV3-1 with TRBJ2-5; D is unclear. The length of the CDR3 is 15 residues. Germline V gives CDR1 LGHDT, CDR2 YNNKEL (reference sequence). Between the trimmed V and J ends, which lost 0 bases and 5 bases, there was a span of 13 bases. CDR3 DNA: TGTGCCAGCAGCCAAGATCCCCGATCTTTCGAGACCCAGTACTTC. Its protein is CASSQDPRSFETQYF.

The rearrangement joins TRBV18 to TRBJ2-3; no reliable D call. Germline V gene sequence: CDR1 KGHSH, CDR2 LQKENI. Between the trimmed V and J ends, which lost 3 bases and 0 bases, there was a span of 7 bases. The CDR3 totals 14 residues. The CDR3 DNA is TGTGCCAGCTCACCGACCCCCAGCACAGATACGCAGTATTTT. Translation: CASSPTPSTDTQYF.

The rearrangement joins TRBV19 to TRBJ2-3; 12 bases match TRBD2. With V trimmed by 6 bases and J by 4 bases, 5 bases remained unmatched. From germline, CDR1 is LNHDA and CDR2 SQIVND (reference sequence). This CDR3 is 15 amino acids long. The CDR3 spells CASRVTSGGSDTQYF. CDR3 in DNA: TGTGCCAGTAGGGTCACTAGCGGGGGGTCAGATACGCAGTATTTT.

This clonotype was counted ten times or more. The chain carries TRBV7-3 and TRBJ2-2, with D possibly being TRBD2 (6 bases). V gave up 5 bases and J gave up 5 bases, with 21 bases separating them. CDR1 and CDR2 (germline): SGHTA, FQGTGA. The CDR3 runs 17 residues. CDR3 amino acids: CASSPTFAGRGTGELFF. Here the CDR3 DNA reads TGTGCCAGCAGCCCTACGTTCGCGGGGCGGGGTACCGGGGAGCTGTTTTTT.